This T cell receptor beta chain was retrieved from a study of siplizumab effects on memory and regulatory T cells. Details on this clone: Its antigen is not identified.

Study results and caveats: Siplizumab caused a significant drop in alloreactive sequences traceable to unstimulated CD4+ memory cells. The majority of clones, roughly 75-97% of proliferating CD4+ or CD8+ clones, lacked an assignable naive or memory phenotype. The alloresponse seemed to draw substantially on naive T cells, which appeared more diverse than memory cells.

The germline V gene encodes CDR1 MNHEY and CDR2 SVGAGI. V was trimmed by 6 bases and J by 7 bases, leaving 16 bases between them. CDR3 size: 13 residues. Assaying covered roughly 92,000 TCR templates per sample. Clones were sequenced by immunoSEQ multiplex PCR, and TCRdb holds only the in-frame ones, with some missing. The sample records 100,000 or so clones, 92% being singletons. Source material: non-Treg CD4+ T cells sorted from blood. This chain connects TRBV6-5 to TRBJ2-7; unclear D gene. The source is a human donor in good health. Here the CDR3 DNA reads TGTGCCAGCAGCCCCCACGAGTTGGGTGAGCAGTACTTC. Amino acids: CASSPHELGEQYF.